This passage covers 14 T cell receptor beta chains from one sample sequenced in a study of blood T cell repertoires in COVID-19. Sequencing was performed with immunoSEQ multiplex PCR; in TCRdb, only in-frame clones are kept and a portion is missing. Among 350,000 to 500,000 clones listed, around nine tenths were seen once. Specimen: PBMCs or T cells enriched from blood (not recorded which). These receptors originate from a woman under 30 who had been exposed to COVID-19.

The chain uses TRBV5-6 and TRBJ2-5; no reliable D call. The CDR3 contains 14 residues. CDR1 and CDR2 (germline): SGHDT, YYEEEE. Trimming pared 8 bases from V and 1 base from J, leaving 15 bases between. The CDR3 bases are TGTGCCAGTGCTGAGCGAGGTATCCAAGAGACCCAGTACTTC. It is translated as CASAERGIQETQYF. The full variable domain, with the rest looked up from reference TRBV5-6 and TRBJ2-5, is DAGVTQSPTHLIKTRGQQVTLRCSPKSGHDTVSWYQQALGQGPQFIFQYYEEEERQRGNFPDRFSGHQFPNYSSELNVNALLLGDSALYLCASAERGIQETQYFGPGTRLLVL.

V usage is TRBV29-1 and J usage is TRBJ2-5; D is uncertain. This CDR3 is built from 14 residues. Germline CDR1 is SQVTM and CDR2 is ANQGSEA. Trimming shortened V by 7 bases and J by 1 base, and 16 bases separated the two germline ends. The CDR3: CSALSARFQETQYF. DNA for the CDR3: TGCAGCGCCCTATCCGCCCGTTTCCAAGAGACCCAGTACTTC. The full variable domain, rest sourced from reference TRBV29-1 and TRBJ2-5, is SAVISQKPSRDICQRGTSLTIQCQVDSQVTMMFWYRQQPGQSLTLIATANQGSEATYESGFVIDKFPISRPNLTFSTLTVSNMSPEDSSIYLCSALSARFQETQYFGPGTRLLVL.

This clone is a singleton in its sample. For the CDR3, the DNA is TGCGCCAGCAGCCAAGCGGAGACCCGGGGCTACGAGCAGTACTTC. Protein product: CASSQAETRGYEQYF. The chain combines TRBV4-1 with TRBJ2-7; TRBD2 is a possible D gene (5 bases). The germline gives CDR1 MGHRA, CDR2 YSYEKL. This CDR3 is 15 amino acids long. V shed 1 base and J shed 3 bases, with 13 bases lying between them.

The chain employs TRBV28 and TRBJ2-7; TRBD2 is a possible D gene (6 bases). The V and J ends lost 5 bases and 1 base respectively, with 18 bases between them. The CDR3 is 16 amino acids. In germline, CDR1 is MDHEN, CDR2 SYDVKM. The CDR3: CASSPWGVGRSYEQYF. CDR3 nucleotides: TGTGCCAGCAGTCCCTGGGGGGTTGGTAGATCCTACGAGCAGTACTTC.

The rearrangement uses TRBV29-1 and TRBJ2-7; 12 nucleotides line up with TRBD2. This CDR3 comprises 15 residues. The V gene's germline CDR1 is SQVTM and CDR2 ANQGSEA. The V segment lost 6 bases and the J segment 2 bases; nucleotides outside the gene matches: 8. CDR3 DNA: TGCAGCGTGACCGGGACTAGCGGGTTCCCCTACGAGCAGTACTTC. Protein sequence: CSVTGTSGFPYEQYF.

This chain connects TRBV4-3 to TRBJ2-7; 7 nucleotides agree with TRBD1. This CDR3 is 16 amino acids long. The junction had 15 bases not matched to a gene; V was cut back by 5 bases and J by 5 bases. The germline CDR1 and CDR2 sequences are LGHNA and YSLEER. The CDR3 loop reads CASSSHLQGVGNEQYF. The CDR3 DNA reads as TGCGCCAGCAGCAGCCACCTGCAGGGGGTCGGGAACGAGCAGTACTTC.

This clone was observed a single time. This chain joins TRBV11-2 and TRBJ2-1; TRBD2 is a possible D gene (6 bases). V shed 5 bases and J shed 6 bases, with 17 bases lying between them. This CDR3 comprises 15 residues. The V gene's germline CDR1 is SGHAT and CDR2 FQNNGV. CDR3 nucleotides: TGTGCCAGCAGCCTGGTGGGGGGAGTCACCAATGAGCAGTTCTTC. Residues: CASSLVGGVTNEQFF.

This chain joins TRBV7-6 and TRBJ2-7, with 7 bases that match TRBD1. The CDR3 contains 15 residues. V shed 1 base and J 2 bases; nucleotides not matched to a gene: 5. The germline V gene has CDR1 SGHVS and CDR2 FNYEAQ. The CDR3 sequence is CASSLGGTGAYEQYF. In DNA, the CDR3 is TGTGCCAGCAGCTTAGGGGGTACAGGGGCCTACGAGCAGTACTTC. Filled out from reference TRBV7-6 and TRBJ2-7, the complete variable domain reads GAGVSQSPRYKVTKRGQDVALRCDPISGHVSLYWYRQALGQGPEFLTYFNYEAQQDKSGLPNDRFSAERPEGSISTLTIQRTEQRDSAMYRCASSLGGTGAYEQYFGPGTRLTVT.

This clone has a single count. The chain carries TRBV24-1 and TRBJ2-7; TRBD1 agrees at 8 bases. Germline V lookup: CDR1 KGHDR, CDR2 SFDVKD. V lost 2 bases, J lost 9 bases, and 11 bases stayed unmatched. The CDR3 is made up of 15 amino acids. This CDR3 is CATSDSRTGSKLQYF. CDR3 sequence (DNA): TGTGCCACCAGTGATTCCCGGACAGGGAGCAAACTGCAGTACTTC.

The rearrangement links TRBV4-2 to TRBJ1-6; D gene uncertain. CDR1 and CDR2 (germline): LGHNA, YNFKEQ. Deletions cut 0 bases from V and 10 bases from J, with 16 bases between. The CDR3 extends over 16 amino acids. The DNA for the CDR3 is TGTGCCAGCAGCCAAGATGGGAGCGGTCTGAGGTCACCCCTCCACTTT. It encodes CASSQDGSGLRSPLHF.

The chain links TRBV5-6 to TRBJ1-5, with 7 bases identical to TRBD1. The CDR3 loop spans 15 amino acids. CDR1 is SGHDT and CDR2 is YYEEEE in the germline V gene. Trimming cost V 1 base and J 1 base; bases outside gene matches: 2. In nucleotides, the CDR3 is TGTGCCAGCAGCTTGCAGGGGGTGAGCAATCAGCCCCAGCATTTT. Encoded protein: CASSLQGVSNQPQHF.

The chain links TRBV18 to TRBJ1-1, with a tentative D call TRBD1 (5 bases). V lost 3 bases and J lost 1, with 12 bases in between. From germline, CDR1 is KGHSH and CDR2 LQKENI. The CDR3 loop spans 15 amino acids. CDR3 sequence: CASSPRGGANTEAFF. For the CDR3, the DNA is TGTGCCAGCTCACCCCGGGGAGGGGCGAACACTGAAGCTTTCTTT.

The rearrangement links TRBV14 to TRBJ1-6; no reliable D call. The V gene's germline CDR1 is SGHDN and CDR2 FVKESK. V shed 1 base and J shed 7 bases, with 11 bases lying between them. There are 15 residues in the CDR3. CDR3 protein: CASSQGIGRNSPLHF. The CDR3 DNA sequence: TGTGCCAGCAGCCAAGGAATAGGGAGGAATTCACCCCTCCACTTT.

This clone was counted once. This chain's CDR3 is CASSLVLRTMEQFF. Here the CDR3 DNA reads TGTGCCAGCAGCTTGGTTCTCAGGACAATGGAGCAGTTCTTC. The V call is TRBV5-8, the J call TRBJ2-1; D is possibly TRBD1 (5 bases). The CDR3 is made up of 14 amino acids. CDR1 SGHTS and CDR2 YDEGEE come from the germline V gene. V was pared by 0 bases and J by 10 bases, with 14 bases between.